This is a list of T cell receptor beta chains from one sample in a study of blood T cell repertoires in COVID-19. Sequencing used immunoSEQ multiplex PCR; TCRdb keeps in-frame clones, though not all of them. The profile covers about 250,000 clones, with roughly 80% appearing a single time and roughly 7.9% taken by the ten largest. Sequencing input: peripheral blood. These receptors were collected from a woman of 80 years or more with acute or convalescent COVID-19. Both conserved end residues are part of each CDR3. A D gene is named only where the DNA matches it firmly. The listing skips clone size in some rows; elsewhere it reads once, few, many or a size class.

V	size	D	J	DNA	CDR3
TRBV6-1	-	-	TRBJ2-5	TGTGCCAGCAGTGAGACACTTCGGGAGACCCAGTACTTC	CASSETLRETQYF
TRBV27	-	-	TRBJ1-1	TGTGCCAGCAGTTTAAAGGGGGACACTGAAGCTTTCTTT	CASSLKGDTEAFF
TRBV11-3	-	-	TRBJ1-1	TGTGCCAGCAGCTTGGACATGAACACTGAAGCTTTCTTT	CASSLDMNTEAFF
TRBV6-4	-	-	TRBJ2-7	TGTGCCAGCAGTGACTCTCACGGTGAACTCCCGGAGGAATATCGCGAGCAGTACTTC	CASSDSHGELPEEYREQYF
TRBV28	-	TRBD1	TRBJ1-2	TGTGCCAGCAGCTCCCAGGGACAGGGCACCGGGAATGACTATGGCTACACCTTC	CASSSQGQGTGNDYGYTF
TRBV5-5	-	-	TRBJ2-7	TGTGCCAGCACCAGTACAGGTTCCTACGAGCAGTACTTC	CASTSTGSYEQYF
TRBV7-3	once	-	TRBJ1-1	TGTGCCAGCAGCCCAGGACAGAGTTACACTGAAGCTTTCTTT	CASSPGQSYTEAFF
TRBV5-1	-	TRBD1	TRBJ2-1	TGCGCCAGCAGGGACAGGGCTGATGAGCAGTTCTTC	CASRDRADEQFF
TRBV6-5	-	-	TRBJ1-5	TGTGCCAGCCACCCCCCAGGTCATAGCAATCAGCCCCAGCATTTT	CASHPPGHSNQPQHF
TRBV19	-	-	TRBJ1-1	TGTGCCAGTAGCCCTCCTCACCTCGACAGGCGGAACACTGAAGCTTTCTTT	CASSPPHLDRRNTEAFF
TRBV18	-	TRBD1	TRBJ1-2	TGTGCCAGCTCACCAGGACAGGGTTTCACCTATGGCTACACCTTC	CASSPGQGFTYGYTF
TRBV6-6	-	-	TRBJ1-1	TGTGCCAGCATACAAGAGGCGGTGGCTTTCTTT	CASIQEAVAFF
TRBV27	-	-	TRBJ2-7	TGTGCCAGCAGTTTATACAGGTCCTCCTACGAGCAGTACTTC	CASSLYRSSYEQYF
TRBV6-6	-	TRBD1	TRBJ2-2	TGTGCCAGCAGTACGGACAGGGGAAAGACCGGGGAGCTGTTTTTT	CASSTDRGKTGELFF
TRBV28	-	TRBD1	TRBJ1-5	TGTGCCAGCAGTTCCCAACAGGGGGGGCCCCAGCATTTT	CASSSQQGGPQHF
TRBV10-3	few	-	TRBJ1-5	TGTGCCATCAGTGAGTCGATCAGAAATCAGCCCCAGCATTTT	CAISESIRNQPQHF
TRBV6-5	-	-	TRBJ2-3	TGTGCCAGCAGTACCAAACTAGAAACCCCGCAGTATTTT	CASSTKLETPQYF
TRBV19	-	TRBD2	TRBJ2-7	TGTGCCAGTAGTATCCTTAGCGGGGACTCCTACGAGCAGTACTTC	CASSILSGDSYEQYF
TRBV5-6	few	-	TRBJ1-2	TGTGCCAGCAGCTTGGACAGGGCCTACACCTTC	CASSLDRAYTF
TRBV2	-	-	TRBJ1-5	TGTGCCAGCAGGGCAGGGGAACTGGGTCAGCCCCAGCATTTT	CASRAGELGQPQHF
TRBV18	-	TRBD1	TRBJ1-6	TGTGCCAGCTCACCGATGACAGGGAGGAACAATTCACCCCTCCACTTT	CASSPMTGRNNSPLHF
TRBV2	-	-	TRBJ2-6	TGTGCCAGCAGGGAGACCCGTGGCTCTGGGGCCAACGTCCTGACTTTC	CASRETRGSGANVLTF
TRBV5-1	-	-	TRBJ1-2	TGCGCCAGCAGCTTGGTCCAGGATAAAGGCTATGGCTACACCTTC	CASSLVQDKGYGYTF
TRBV4-1	-	-	TRBJ2-7	TGCGCCAGCAGCCAAGATTCCCAGGGGCGGAGCGAGCAGTACTTC	CASSQDSQGRSEQYF
TRBV5-4	few	-	TRBJ2-3	TGTGCCAGCAGTTTGCCGGGGGGCGTAGATACGCAGTATTTT	CASSLPGGVDTQYF
TRBV19	-	-	TRBJ2-6	TGTGCCAGTAGGGAAGGGGTTGGTGGGGCCAACGTCCTGACTTTC	CASREGVGGANVLTF
TRBV28	-	TRBD1	TRBJ1-4	TGTGCCAGCAGTCCCCTGGGGGTGAGGGGGCGGGATGAAAAACTGTTTTTT	CASSPLGVRGRDEKLFF
TRBV28	-	TRBD1	TRBJ1-1	TGTGCCAGCAGTTTTCTTCCGGGACAGGGACCCGCTTTCTTT	CASSFLPGQGPAFF